Presented here are 32 T cell receptor beta chains from one specimen sequenced in a study of metastatic and nonmetastatic thyroid tumors. TCRdb redid the clone calls on the PCR reads using MiXCR. This sample has some 15,000 clones, with under 15% found just once. No patient received treatment before thyroid surgery. The sample taken for sequencing was tumor tissue. The receptor set was obtained from a female donor with papillary thyroid cancer or a benign thyroid nodule (not recorded which). Some clones in this sample may be carry-over from other donors' samples.

This clone occurred many times. V usage is TRBV6-4 and J usage is TRBJ1-6; tentative D call: TRBD1 (5 bases). The germline CDR1 and CDR2 sequences are MRHNA and SNTAGT. The germline V and J ends were trimmed by 4 bases and 7 bases, with 29 bases remaining between them. The CDR3 covers 20 residues. CDR3 nucleotides: TGTGCCAGCAGTGGAGGCTGGACAAAGGGATCGGGATTTAGGAATTCACCCCTCCACTTT. Translated: CASSGGWTKGSGFRNSPLHF.

This clone was counted at least ten times. The rearrangement uses TRBV12-3 or TRBV12-4 and TRBJ2-1; D not certain. There are 15 residues in the CDR3. V was clipped by 3 bases and J by 0 bases, with 9 bases between them. Here the CDR3 reads CASSFMAASYNEQFF. The DNA for the CDR3 is TGTGCCAGCAGTTTTATGGCGGCCTCCTACAATGAGCAGTTCTTC.

By proportion, this clone is medium-sized. The rearrangement links TRBV5-5 to TRBJ1-6; no definite D call. Deletions cut 1 base from V and 10 bases from J, with 12 bases between. The CDR3 extends over 14 amino acids. Germline-derived CDR1 and CDR2 are SGHKS and YYEKEE (reference sequence). DNA of the CDR3: TGTGCCAGCAGCTTGTCAATGGGCGGGTCACCCCTCCACTTT. Amino acids: CASSLSMGGSPLHF.

At least ten counts were recorded for this clone. The rearrangement uses TRBV19 and TRBJ1-4; D is perhaps TRBD1 (6 bases). The ends were cut back, 4 bases at V and 7 bases at J, with 13 bases in the middle. This CDR3 is 14 amino acids long. Germline lookup yields CDR1 LNHDA and CDR2 SQIVND (reference sequence). The CDR3 loop is CASSSGQWGEKLFF. In DNA, the CDR3 is TGTGCCAGTAGTAGCGGACAGTGGGGTGAAAAACTGTTTTTT.

This clone occurred a few times. A much larger clone lies one base from this, so it may be a read error. Other DNA sequences in the sample encode the same CDR3. V is TRBV18 and J is TRBJ2-5; 7 bases align to TRBD1. The CDR3 is 15 amino acids. Trimming at V came to 1 base and at J to 2 bases, leaving 4 bases not matched to a gene. Germline loops: CDR1 KGHSH, CDR2 LQKENI. The CDR3 here is CASSPRQGVQETQYF. CDR3 nucleotide sequence: TGTGCCAGCTCACCACGACAGGGTGTACAAGAGACCCAGTACTTC.

This clone was counted ten times or more. The chain links TRBV20-1 to TRBJ2-5; 10 nucleotides match TRBD2. Germline V gives CDR1 DFQATT, CDR2 SNEGSKA (reference sequence). The CDR3 spans 15 residues. The V and J ends lost 6 bases and 5 bases, in that order; junction bases with no gene match: 12. The CDR3 DNA is TGCAGTGCCAGAAGCCTAGCGGGAGATCGGGAGACCCAGTACTTC. It codes for CSARSLAGDRETQYF.

This clone was observed a few times. Possible read error: a much larger clone is one base away. The same CDR3 is also encoded by other DNA sequences in this sample. The rearrangement joins TRBV6-2 or TRBV6-3 to TRBJ2-1, with TRBD2 matching 8 bases. The CDR3 is 16 residues long. Trimming cost V 11 bases and J 8 bases; bases outside gene matches: 20. Germline lookup yields CDR1 MNHEY and CDR2 SVGEGT. CDR3 residues: CAPGGGGSYIGDEQFF. The CDR3 nucleotides are TGTGCCCCCGGGGGGGGGGGATCGTATATTGGCGATGAGCAGTTCTTC.

Many counts were recorded for this clone. The chain carries TRBV10-2 and TRBJ2-3; a possible D gene is TRBD1 (6 bases). The CDR3 is 14 amino acids. Per the germline V gene, CDR1 is WSHSY and CDR2 is SAAADI. The V gene lost 3 bases and the J gene lost 3 bases, with 10 bases spanning the gap. The CDR3 DNA reads TGCGCCAGCAGTGAACAGGGTAGAACAGATACGCAGTATTTT. It codes for CASSEQGRTDTQYF.

In its sample, this clone was seen many times. J is TRBJ2-4 and V is TRBV6-5; 8 nucleotides align to TRBD2. Trimming at V came to 6 bases and at J to 1 base, leaving 17 bases not matched to a gene. Germline V lookup: CDR1 MNHEY, CDR2 SVGAGI. This CDR3 has 19 residues. The CDR3: CASSYPGAGGSAAKNIQYF. In nucleotides, the CDR3 is TGTGCCAGCAGCTACCCGGGGGCGGGAGGCTCGGCTGCCAAAAACATTCAGTACTTC.

This clone has ten or more counts. The rearrangement uses TRBV12-3 or TRBV12-4 and TRBJ1-5, with a weak D call TRBD1 (5 bases). Trimming removed 2 bases at V and 5 bases at J, with 13 bases between. The CDR3 covers 15 residues. The CDR3 protein is CASSLSSQGDQPQHF. The CDR3 nucleotides are TGTGCCAGCAGTTTATCGTCGCAGGGCGATCAGCCCCAGCATTTT.

At least ten counts were recorded for this clone. This chain connects TRBV7-3 to TRBJ2-1, with D hard to call. The CDR3 extends over 16 amino acids. Trimming stripped 5 bases from V and 0 bases from J, with 14 bases between. Germline-derived CDR1 and CDR2 are SGHTA and FQGTGA. CDR3 in DNA: TGTGCCAGCAGCCCCGCCAGCGCGACCTCCTACAATGAGCAGTTCTTC. Its protein product is CASSPASATSYNEQFF.

Many counts were recorded for this clone. The chain carries TRBV6-2 or TRBV6-3 and TRBJ2-3; possible D gene TRBD1, 5 bases. With the DNA end fitting TRBJ1-5 better, the J assignment may be wrong. Germline values: CDR1 MNHEY, CDR2 SVGEGT. There are 16 residues in the CDR3. The CDR3 bases are TGTGCCAGCAGTTACGGGACTGACTCTCTAACAGATACGCAGCATTTT. It codes for CASSYGTDSLTDTQHF.

This clone was counted many times. This chain connects TRBV5-1 to TRBJ2-5; 7 bases agree with TRBD2. CDR1 and CDR2 (germline): SGHRS, YFSETQ. J was trimmed by 2 bases and V by 4 bases; bases with no gene match: 5. The length of the CDR3 is 14 residues. The CDR3 region is CASSPLAEQETQYF. The CDR3 bases are TGCGCCAGCAGCCCCCTAGCGGAACAAGAGACCCAGTACTTC.

In its sample, this clone was seen many times. The chain joins TRBV5-1 to TRBJ2-1; perhaps TRBD1 as D (5 bases). The CDR3 runs 15 residues. The ends were cut back, 4 bases at V and 10 bases at J, with 21 bases in the middle. Germline assignment: CDR1 SGHRS and CDR2 YFSETQ. In DNA, the CDR3 is TGCGCCAGCAGCCCACTTAGCCAGCCGCAGGGAGAGCAGTTCTTC. This gives the protein CASSPLSQPQGEQFF.

This clone has a count of ten or more. The V and J genes are TRBV6-2 or TRBV6-3 and TRBJ2-3, with 8 bases fitting TRBD1. The junction had 2 bases not matched to a gene; V was cut back by 5 bases and J by 4 bases. CDR1 and CDR2 (germline): MNHEY, SVGEGT. There are 13 residues in the CDR3. CDR3 loop: CASSDRGADTQYF. The CDR3 DNA follows: TGTGCCAGCAGTGACAGGGGTGCAGATACGCAGTATTTT.

This clone was detected many times. The chain is built from TRBV6-1 and TRBJ2-1; D unclear. Trimming removed 6 bases at V and 9 bases at J, with 15 bases between. The CDR3 totals 13 residues. In germline, CDR1 is MNHNS, CDR2 SASEGT. The CDR3 DNA sequence: TGTGCCAGCAGCCGACCTGAGTCCAGTGAGCAGTTCTTC. It yields the protein CASSRPESSEQFF.

This clone was detected a few times. This may be a read error: a much more frequent sequence differs by one nucleotide. The V and J genes are TRBV6-2 or TRBV6-3 and TRBJ2-5; tentative D call: TRBD1 (6 bases). Between the trimmed V and J ends, which lost 5 bases and 7 bases, there was a span of 14 bases. CDR1 and CDR2 from the germline V gene are MNHEY and SVGEGT. The CDR3 covers 13 residues. DNA for the CDR3: TGTGCCAGCAGTCGGACAGTCCTCGGGACCCAGTACTTC. Translated, it gives CASSRTVLGTQYF.

This clone was seen ten or more times. This chain joins TRBV11-3 and TRBJ2-5; no clear D gene. CDR1 is SGHNT and CDR2 is YENEEA in the germline V gene. Trimming left V 1 base short and J 0 bases short, with 3 bases between. CDR3 length: 13 residues. CDR3 in amino acids: CASSLGDQETQYF. Written as DNA, the CDR3 is TGTGCCAGCAGCTTAGGTGACCAAGAGACCCAGTACTTC.

Ten or more counts support this clone. The V call is TRBV11-2, the J call TRBJ1-1, with a weak D call TRBD1 (6 bases). The CDR3 totals 13 residues. Germline assignment: CDR1 SGHAT and CDR2 FQNNGV. Trimming stripped 1 base from V and 4 bases from J, with 7 bases between. Here the CDR3 reads CASSLAGATEAFF. The CDR3 coding sequence is TGTGCCAGCAGCTTAGCAGGGGCCACTGAAGCTTTCTTT.

This clone was seen at least ten times. The chain is built from TRBV6-1 and TRBJ2-5; D might be TRBD1 or TRBD2, each matching 5 bases. Trimming took off 7 bases at V and 5 bases at J, with 23 bases between the two ends. The CDR3 is made up of 16 amino acids. In germline, CDR1 is MNHNS, CDR2 SASEGT. CDR3 protein: CASTPGSFRDLETQYF. In nucleotides, the CDR3 is TGTGCCAGCACCCCTGGGAGCTTCAGGGACCTCGAGACCCAGTACTTC.

The table lists this clone with many counts. The V call is TRBV29-1, the J call TRBJ2-3; unclear D gene. The CDR3 consists of 13 residues. Trimming took off 2 bases at V and 2 bases at J, with 8 bases between the two ends. The germline V gene has CDR1 SQVTM and CDR2 ANQGSEA. CDR3 in amino acids: CSVESQNTDTQYF. CDR3 DNA: TGCAGCGTTGAAAGCCAGAACACAGATACGCAGTATTTT.

This clone was seen at least ten times. This chain joins TRBV9 and TRBJ1-3; no clear D gene. This CDR3 is 12 amino acids long. V lost 3 bases and J 4 bases, leaving 5 bases between the germline ends. Germline lookup yields CDR1 SGDLS and CDR2 YYNGEE. CDR3 loop: CASSGEGNTIYF. The CDR3 nucleotides read TGTGCCAGCAGCGGAGAGGGAAACACCATATATTTT.

This clone showed up many times. CDR3 in amino acids: CASSGAIIVREVQYNEQFF. Written as DNA, the CDR3 is TGTGCCAGCAGTGGCGCGATTATCGTGCGGGAGGTCCAATACAATGAGCAGTTCTTC. This chain connects TRBV2 to TRBJ2-1, with 8 bases that match TRBD2. CDR3 length: 19 amino acids. With 4 bases clipped from V and 4 bases from J, the junction kept 18 bases outside the gene matches. Germline CDR1 SNHLY, CDR2 FYNNEI.

This clone was recorded many times. The chain carries TRBV7-8 and TRBJ2-1, with a weak D call TRBD2 (7 bases). V was cut by 6 bases and J by 12 bases, with 18 bases left in between. This CDR3 region has 13 residues. CDR1 is SGHVS and CDR2 is FQNEAQ in the germline V gene. Here the CDR3 DNA reads TGTGCCAGCAGTGGACTGGGGGGGCCCGGGCAGTTCTTC. Translated: CASSGLGGPGQFF.

There are many counts of this clone. This chain uses TRBV10-3 with TRBJ2-2; a possible D gene is TRBD1 (5 bases). V lost 2 bases and J lost 2, with 6 bases in between. Germline assignment: CDR1 ENHRY and CDR2 SYGVKD. The CDR3 has 14 amino acids. In DNA form, the CDR3 reads TGTGCCATCAGTGAGGGGGCCAACACCGGGGAGCTGTTTTTT. Amino acids: CAISEGANTGELFF.

This clone has at least ten counts. V is TRBV20-1 and J is TRBJ1-2; D is perhaps TRBD1 (6 bases). Germline V gives CDR1 DFQATT, CDR2 SNEGSKA (reference sequence). V was clipped by 0 bases and J by 7 bases, with 12 bases between them. CDR3 size: 13 residues. This CDR3 is CSARDRGGGGYTF. The CDR3 nucleotides are TGCAGTGCTAGAGATCGGGGGGGCGGTGGCTACACCTTC.

This clone came up many times. The rearrangement links TRBV29-1 to TRBJ1-1; D remains unclear. The ends were cut back, 3 bases at V and 3 bases at J, with 11 bases in the middle. The CDR3 runs 13 residues. CDR1 is SQVTM and CDR2 is ANQGSEA in the germline V gene. The CDR3 spells CSVDARPDTEAFF. The CDR3 nucleotides read TGCAGCGTTGATGCTCGACCGGACACTGAAGCTTTCTTT.

This clone was seen ten or more times. This may stem from a read error, because a much larger clone lies one nucleotide away. The V call is TRBV15, the J call TRBJ2-5, with 11 bases fitting TRBD2. Germline V lookup: CDR1 LNHNV, CDR2 YYDKDF (reference sequence). The CDR3 is 15 amino acids. CDR3 amino acids: CATSREASGGKTLYF. In DNA form, the CDR3 reads TGTGCCACCAGCAGAGAAGCTAGCGGGGGGAAGACCCTGTACTTC. The whole variable domain, remainder taken from reference TRBV15 and TRBJ2-5, is DAMVIQNPRYQVTQFGKPVTLSCSQTLNHNVMYWYQQKSSQAPKLLFHYYDKDFNNEADTPDNFQSRRPNTSFCFLDIRSPGLGDTAMYLCATSREASGGKTLYFGPGTRLLVL.

This clone is categorized as medium-sized. This chain connects TRBV5-4 to TRBJ1-2; TRBD1 matches 10 bases. The V gene's germline CDR1 is SGHNT and CDR2 YYREEE (reference sequence). Trimming took 0 bases from V and 4 from J; bases not matched to a gene: 6. The CDR3 runs to 16 residues. The CDR3 spells CASSLDLRTGGYGYTF. The CDR3 coding sequence is TGTGCCAGCAGCTTGGACCTTCGGACAGGGGGCTATGGCTACACCTTC. The full variable domain, rest sourced from reference TRBV5-4 and TRBJ1-2, is ETGVTQSPTHLIKTRGQQVTLRCSSQSGHNTVSWYQQALGQGPQFIFQYYREEENGRGNFPPRFSGLQFPNYSSELNVNALELDDSALYLCASSLDLRTGGYGYTFGSGTRLTVV.

This clone was recorded many times. The chain carries TRBV14 and TRBJ2-1; 7 bases agree with TRBD2. This CDR3 is built from 17 residues. V lost 5 bases and J lost 3; bases outside the gene matches: 13. CDR1 and CDR2 from the germline V gene are SGHDN and FVKESK. The CDR3 DNA is TGTGCCAGCAGCTTAGGTATGGGACTACAAGACTACAATGAGCAGTTCTTC. Protein product: CASSLGMGLQDYNEQFF.

This clone was seen many times. The genes are TRBV11-2 and TRBJ1-2; tentative D call: TRBD1 (6 bases). In germline, CDR1 is SGHAT, CDR2 FQNNGV. The V end lost 1 base, the J end lost 7 bases, and 13 bases lay between the germline ends. The CDR3 totals 14 residues. The DNA for the CDR3 is TGTGCCAGCAGCTTAGCAACAGGGTGGGGTGGCTACACCTTC. Its translation is CASSLATGWGGYTF. Full variable domain (outside the CDR3, taken from reference TRBV11-2 and TRBJ1-2): EAGVAQSPRYKIIEKRQSVAFWCNPISGHATLYWYQQILGQGPKLLIQFQNNGVVDDSQLPKDRFSAERLKGVDSTLKIQPAKLEDSAVYLCASSLATGWGGYTFGSGTRLTVV.

The rearrangement joins TRBV2 to TRBJ1-4; D not resolved. The CDR3 consists of 14 residues. The V gene lost 3 bases and the J gene lost 4 bases, with 9 bases spanning the gap. Germline-derived CDR1 and CDR2 are SNHLY and FYNNEI. CDR3 coding DNA: TGTGCCAGCAGTGACCGGGAGATTAATGAAAAACTGTTTTTT. Translation gives CASSDREINEKLFF.